The source of this TCR beta chain is a study of T cell responses to AZD1222 COVID-19 vaccine. Sequenced by immunoSEQ multiplex PCR; TCRdb stores in-frame clones only, minus some. This table holds approximately 81,000 clones, 83% found once. The CDR3 is made up of 12 amino acids. Per germline, CDR1 LGHNT and CDR2 FRNRAP. The ends were cut back, 7 bases at V and 4 bases at J, with 7 bases in the middle. Sequencing used peripheral blood, obtained 28 days after the second AZD1222 dose. V gene TRBV12-5 combines with J gene TRBJ2-2; D uncertain. The clonotype comes from an adult who received the AZD1222 COVID-19 vaccine. CDR3: CASVGSTGELFF. DNA for the CDR3: TGTGCTAGTGTCGGGTCCACCGGGGAGCTGTTTTTT.